Presented here are 30 T cell receptor beta chains from one specimen sequenced in a study of T cell changes during pregnancy in multiple sclerosis. Clones were read by immunoSEQ multiplex PCR, and TCRdb kept only the in-frame ones, dropping some. There are roughly 41,000 clones in the sample; roughly 94% occur only once, and over 1.5% lies in the top ten. The material was peripheral blood, obtained in the third trimester of pregnancy. All receptors derive from a female donor with multiple sclerosis, enrolled in a pregnancy study.

This clone has just one count. Other DNA sequences in this specimen translate into the identical CDR3. This sequence joins TRBV25-1 and TRBJ1-1; D unclear. The germline gives CDR1 MGHDK, CDR2 SYGVNS. The CDR3 is made up of 15 amino acids. The V end lost 4 bases, the J end lost 0 bases, and 12 bases lay between the germline ends. CDR3 sequence: CASSARLSVNTEAFF. The CDR3, as DNA: TGTGCCAGCAGTGCGAGACTGTCGGTGAACACTGAAGCTTTCTTT.

The rearrangement links TRBV5-5 to TRBJ1-2; D gene uncertain. V gave up 6 bases and J gave up 4 bases, with 22 bases separating them. The germline V gene has CDR1 SGHKS and CDR2 YYEKEE (reference sequence). The CDR3 is 16 amino acids. For the CDR3, the DNA is TGTGCCAGCACCCCGGTGGCCTCGACTGCCTTCTATGGCTACACCTTC. This encodes CASTPVASTAFYGYTF.

This clone was seen a single time. The rearrangement uses TRBV2 and TRBJ2-7; a possible D gene is TRBD2 (6 bases). V lost 7 bases and J lost 5, with 15 bases in between. The CDR3 is 13 residues long. Germline V gives CDR1 SNHLY, CDR2 FYNNEI. The chain's CDR3 is CASMAGSGHEQYF. The CDR3 nucleotides are TGTGCCAGCATGGCGGGGAGCGGCCACGAGCAGTACTTC.

CDR3 sequence: CATSTSLDEQYF. DNA for the CDR3: TGTGCCACCTCGACTAGTTTAGACGAGCAGTACTTC. The V gene is TRBV6-1, the J gene TRBJ2-7, with D perhaps matching TRBD2 (6 bases). V shed 10 bases and J shed 5 bases, with 15 bases lying between them. The CDR3 is 12 residues long. In germline, CDR1 is MNHNS, CDR2 SASEGT.

This rearrangement joins TRBV6-5 to TRBJ2-2, with 9 bases fitting TRBD1. The CDR3 spans 14 residues. With V trimmed by 5 bases and J by 5 bases, 3 bases remained unmatched. Per germline, CDR1 MNHEY and CDR2 SVGAGI. The CDR3, as DNA: TGTGCCAGCAGTGACAGGGGGAAAACCGGGGAGCTGTTTTTT. It codes for CASSDRGKTGELFF.

The chain employs TRBV19 and TRBJ2-1, with 7 nucleotides matching TRBD1. The CDR3 is 14 residues long. The junction had 5 bases not matched to a gene; V was cut back by 5 bases and J by 4 bases. Germline-derived CDR1 and CDR2 are LNHDA and SQIVND (reference sequence). The DNA of the CDR3 is TGTGCCAGTAGTCAGGGACAGAGTTACAATGAGCAGTTCTTC. Protein sequence: CASSQGQSYNEQFF.

This clone was recorded only once. V is TRBV18 and J is TRBJ2-1, with 10 bases that match TRBD2. The trim removed 3 bases at V and 5 bases at J, leaving 4 bases unmatched. The CDR3 consists of 15 residues. Germline V gene data show CDR1 as KGHSH and CDR2 as LQKENI. The CDR3 bases are TGTGCCAGCTCACCTCTAGCGGGGGCCCACAATGAGCAGTTCTTC. Protein: CASSPLAGAHNEQFF.

This chain uses TRBV11-3 with TRBJ1-2; possibly TRBD1 for D (6 bases). This CDR3 has 13 residues. Per germline, CDR1 SGHNT and CDR2 YENEEA. Trimming pared 5 bases from V and 2 bases from J, leaving 9 bases between. CDR3 loop: CASSPGQNYGYTF. The CDR3 region has the DNA TGTGCCAGCAGCCCAGGACAGAACTATGGCTACACCTTC.

The chain links TRBV29-1 to TRBJ1-1, with 7 bases that match TRBD1. This CDR3 spans 13 amino acids. Per the germline V gene, CDR1 is SQVTM and CDR2 is ANQGSEA. The J segment lost 4 bases and the V segment lost 4 bases, leaving 6 bases of the junction unmatched. Written as DNA, the CDR3 is TGCAGCGTTGCGGGCAGGGGGAGCACTGAAGCTTTCTTT. This gives the protein CSVAGRGSTEAFF.

The CDR3, as DNA: TGTGCCAGCAGCTTGCAACTGGGGGGTGACGGAAACACCATATATTTT. It specifies CASSLQLGGDGNTIYF. The V call is TRBV5-5, the J call TRBJ1-3; D possibly corresponds to TRBD1 (5 bases). V was pared by 1 base and J by 4 bases, with 15 bases between. Per the germline V gene, CDR1 is SGHKS and CDR2 is YYEKEE (reference sequence). The CDR3 has 16 amino acids.

The gene calls are TRBV7-2 and TRBJ1-3; unclear D gene. V lost 1 base to trimming and J lost 2 bases, with 9 bases between them. From germline, CDR1 is SGHTA and CDR2 FQGNSA. This CDR3 has 15 amino acids. The CDR3 DNA is TGTGCCAGCAGCTTAGGGAGAGGGCCTGGAAACACCATATATTTT. It specifies CASSLGRGPGNTIYF.

The chain joins TRBV9 to TRBJ2-1, with TRBD2 identical over 7 bases. The CDR3 contains 17 residues. Germline V gene sequence: CDR1 SGDLS, CDR2 YYNGEE. Trimming removed 0 bases from V and 4 bases from J; junction bases left unmatched: 10. CDR3 sequence: CASSVDGWSGGYNEQFF. CDR3 DNA: TGTGCCAGCAGCGTAGATGGGTGGTCGGGGGGATACAATGAGCAGTTCTTC.

The V call is TRBV5-6, the J call TRBJ2-2; D possibly corresponds to TRBD2 (6 bases). Germline loops: CDR1 SGHDT, CDR2 YYEEEE. The CDR3 extends over 18 amino acids. The V end was cut by 3 bases, the J end by 0 bases, with 18 bases between. This CDR3 is CASSSGFWASANTGELFF. CDR3 DNA: TGTGCCAGCAGCTCCGGTTTCTGGGCTAGCGCGAACACCGGGGAGCTGTTTTTT.

The chain has TRBV10-3 and TRBJ2-6, with TRBD1 matching over 7 bases. Germline V gives CDR1 ENHRY, CDR2 SYGVKD. This CDR3 spans 17 amino acids. After removal of 4 bases from V and 0 bases from J, the junction contained 6 bases not matched to a gene. Here the CDR3 DNA reads TGTGCCATCAGTGGAACAGGGGTTAGCTCTGGGGCCAACGTCCTGACTTTC. It is translated as CAISGTGVSSGANVLTF.

This rearrangement joins TRBV25-1 to TRBJ2-2; no definite D call. Germline loops: CDR1 MGHDK, CDR2 SYGVNS. Trimming removed 2 bases from V and 5 bases from J, with 6 bases in between. The CDR3 consists of 13 residues. CDR3 sequence reads: CASSETRTGELFF. As DNA, the CDR3 is TGTGCCAGCAGTGAAACAAGAACCGGGGAGCTGTTTTTT.

The chain uses TRBV6-5 and TRBJ2-3; TRBD1 matches 9 bases. The V gene end was trimmed by 8 bases and the J gene end by 0 bases; junction bases not matched to a gene: 3. There are 14 residues in the CDR3. The germline gives CDR1 MNHEY, CDR2 SVGAGI. As DNA, the CDR3 is TGTGCCAGCGGGGGACAGGGAAGCACAGATACGCAGTATTTT. Translated, it gives CASGGQGSTDTQYF.

The rearrangement uses TRBV6-1 and TRBJ2-2; weak D call: TRBD1 (5 bases). Trimming removed 4 bases at V and 2 bases at J, with 8 bases between. The CDR3 totals 14 residues. CDR1 and CDR2 (germline): MNHNS, SASEGT. The CDR3 DNA sequence: TGTGCCAGCAGTGGGCAGGGCAACACCGGGGAGCTGTTTTTT. Residues: CASSGQGNTGELFF.

This chain joins TRBV19 and TRBJ2-7; 9 bases fit TRBD2. The trim removed 7 bases at V and 2 bases at J, leaving 6 bases unmatched. The CDR3 covers 14 residues. Germline V gene lookup returns CDR1 LNHDA and CDR2 SQIVND (reference sequence). CDR3 amino acids: CASKGVAGAYEQYF. The CDR3 nucleotides are TGTGCCAGTAAGGGGGTAGCGGGAGCCTACGAGCAGTACTTC.

The CDR3 spells CAWSGQGGSNQPQHF. The CDR3 DNA is TGTGCCTGGAGTGGCCAGGGCGGTAGCAATCAGCCCCAGCATTTT. This chain connects TRBV30 to TRBJ1-5, with D tentatively TRBD1 (5 bases). Trimming stripped 1 base from V and 0 bases from J, with 10 bases between. CDR1 is GTSNPN, CDR2 SVGIG, per germline (reference sequence). The CDR3 spans 15 residues.

The V gene is TRBV6-1, the J gene TRBJ2-5; 13 bases line up with TRBD2. Germline V gene sequence: CDR1 MNHNS, CDR2 SASEGT. The CDR3 consists of 14 residues. The ends lost 6 bases at V and 5 bases at J; junction bases unmatched: 3. The CDR3 is CASRRTSGGETQYF. The DNA of the CDR3 is TGTGCCAGCAGGCGGACTAGCGGGGGTGAGACCCAGTACTTC.

The V gene is TRBV5-6, the J gene TRBJ1-2; a possible D gene is TRBD1 (6 bases). Germline CDR1 reads SGHDT; CDR2 reads YYEEEE. CDR3 length: 17 amino acids. V shed 1 base and J shed 7 bases, with 23 bases lying between them. DNA of the CDR3: TGTGCCAGCAGCTTGTTCGGACAGTCGAGACTGCTTGGTGGCTACACCTTC. This encodes CASSLFGQSRLLGGYTF.

The J gene is TRBJ2-5, the V gene TRBV5-6; TRBD2 matches at 8 bases. CDR1 and CDR2 from the germline V gene are SGHDT and YYEEEE. This CDR3 is built from 14 residues. Trimming at V came to 2 bases and at J to 4 bases, leaving 4 bases not matched to a gene. DNA of the CDR3: TGTGCCAGCAGCTTAACCGGGACTAGAGAGACCCAGTACTTC. Translation gives CASSLTGTRETQYF.

The chain links TRBV7-9 to TRBJ1-2; TRBD1 might be the D (6 bases). The germline gives CDR1 SEHNR, CDR2 FQNEAQ (reference sequence). This CDR3 spans 15 amino acids. The V and J ends lost 4 bases and 4 bases respectively, with 16 bases between them. The CDR3 sequence: CASSSNKRGIYGYTF. CDR3 bases: TGTGCCAGCAGCTCAAATAAGAGGGGGATCTATGGCTACACCTTC.

The chain recombines TRBV9 with TRBJ2-1; D not resolved. CDR1 is SGDLS, CDR2 YYNGEE, per germline. With 1 base removed from V and 0 bases from J, the gap between germline ends came to 8 bases. The CDR3 totals 15 residues. CDR3: CASSVTVSSYNEQFF. CDR3 nucleotides: TGTGCCAGCAGCGTAACAGTCAGCTCCTACAATGAGCAGTTCTTC.

In nucleotides, the CDR3 is TGCAGCGTCGGGTTAACAGGGACAACTAATGAAAAACTGTTTTTT. As protein: CSVGLTGTTNEKLFF. The chain links TRBV29-1 to TRBJ1-4; a weak D match, TRBD1 (6 bases). The CDR3 length is 15 residues. Per the germline V gene, CDR1 is SQVTM and CDR2 is ANQGSEA. V lost 6 bases, J lost 0 bases, and 14 bases lay in between.

This chain connects TRBV29-1 to TRBJ1-1; no clear D. This CDR3 comprises 13 residues. Per the germline V gene, CDR1 is SQVTM and CDR2 is ANQGSEA. Trimming took 3 bases from V and 2 from J, leaving 10 bases between them. CDR3 nucleotides: TGCAGCGTTGACCGGGGTTTAAACACTGAAGCTTTCTTT. Its translation: CSVDRGLNTEAFF.

The V gene is TRBV7-2, the J gene TRBJ1-2; perhaps TRBD1 as D (5 bases). The V gene lost 1 base and the J gene lost 7 bases, with 7 bases spanning the gap. Germline-derived CDR1 and CDR2 are SGHTA and FQGNSA. The CDR3 extends over 12 amino acids. CDR3 protein: CASSLGTFGYTF. In DNA, the CDR3 is TGTGCCAGCAGCTTAGGGACATTTGGCTACACCTTC.

V is TRBV4-1 and J is TRBJ2-2, with D possibly TRBD1 on 5 matching bases. This CDR3 has 18 residues. Germline-derived CDR1 and CDR2 are MGHRA and YSYEKL. With 0 bases removed from V and 6 bases from J, the gap between germline ends came to 20 bases. CDR3 protein: CASSQDFRTTDSSGELFF. The DNA of the CDR3 is TGCGCCAGCAGCCAAGATTTCAGGACAACGGATTCCTCCGGGGAGCTGTTTTTT.

The chain recombines TRBV9 with TRBJ2-5; 7 nucleotides agree with TRBD1. Germline V gene data show CDR1 as SGDLS and CDR2 as YYNGEE. This CDR3 has 15 amino acids. J was trimmed by 5 bases and V by 3 bases; bases with no gene match: 10. Here the CDR3 reads CASSAAGGLKETQYF. The DNA for the CDR3 is TGTGCCAGCAGCGCCGCAGGGGGTTTGAAGGAGACCCAGTACTTC.

The V and J genes are TRBV5-1 and TRBJ2-3; TRBD2 matches 13 bases. This CDR3 has 17 residues. Per the germline V gene, CDR1 is SGHRS and CDR2 is YFSETQ. V lost 4 bases to trimming and J lost 2 bases; unmatched junction nucleotides: 7. CDR3 sequence: CASSGRLAGGPTDTQYF. For the CDR3, the DNA is TGCGCCAGCAGCGGCCGACTAGCGGGGGGACCCACAGATACGCAGTATTTT.